Below, 4 T cell receptor beta chains from the same sample are listed, as sequenced in a study of T cell changes during pregnancy in multiple sclerosis. The data were produced by immunoSEQ multiplex PCR, yet TCRdb's version contains in-frame clones alone and is incomplete. The data show about 100,000 clones, just under 95% seen once. Sequenced here: peripheral blood, sampled in the third trimester of pregnancy. These receptors all come from a female donor in good health, enrolled as a control in a pregnancy study.

The count of this clone is one. The chain recombines TRBV29-1 with TRBJ2-7, with D possibly being TRBD2 (8 bases). CDR1 SQVTM and CDR2 ANQGSEA come from the germline V gene. Trimming cost V 6 bases and J 2 bases, with 14 bases left between them. There are 13 residues in the CDR3. This CDR3 is CSVGRDSTYEQYF. CDR3 sequence (DNA): TGCAGCGTCGGGAGGGACAGCACCTACGAGCAGTACTTC.

The V and J genes are TRBV12-5 and TRBJ2-3, with D tentatively TRBD1 (7 bases). V lost 3 bases to trimming and J lost 5 bases, with 15 bases between them. The germline V gene has CDR1 LGHNT and CDR2 FRNRAP. The CDR3 length is 15 residues. The CDR3 loop is CASGFFQGGKDTQYF. As DNA, the CDR3 is TGTGCTAGTGGTTTTTTTCAGGGGGGTAAAGATACGCAGTATTTT.

This rearrangement joins TRBV11-1 to TRBJ1-2, with a weak D call TRBD1 (5 bases). CDR1 and CDR2 (germline): SGHAT, FQDESV (reference sequence). V dropped 4 bases and J dropped 5 bases, with 14 bases sitting between them. The CDR3 consists of 14 residues. CDR3 nucleotide sequence: TGTGCCAGCAGCTGGGGGGACGGACCATATGGCTACACCTTC. Amino acids: CASSWGDGPYGYTF.

This clone was counted ten times or more. The V gene is TRBV7-2, the J gene TRBJ2-2, with D unclear. The V end was cut by 2 bases, the J end by 5 bases, with 9 bases between. CDR1 SGHTA and CDR2 FQGNSA come from the germline V gene. The CDR3 length is 14 residues. CDR3 coding DNA: TGTGCCAGCAGCTTAATGCCTGAGACCGGGGAGCTGTTTTTT. It translates to CASSLMPETGELFF.